A selection of T cell receptor beta chains follows, all from one sample in a study of blood T cell repertoires in COVID-19. The repertoire was sequenced with immunoSEQ multiplex PCR; TCRdb's copy has only in-frame clones and lacks some. The repertoire includes 250,000 to 350,000 clones, about 85% of them detected once, and approximately 5% sits in the top ten. The sequenced sample consisted of PBMCs or T cells enriched from blood (not recorded which). The receptors come from a woman in her 30s who had recovered from COVID-19. CDR3s include the opening cysteine and the closing phenylalanine or tryptophan. The D gene is left open where the match is weak. Clone size is stated in some rows and not others, as once, few, many or a class when expanded.

clone size	CDR3 length	D gene	V gene	J gene	CDR3 protein	CDR3 DNA
.	15	.	TRBV27	TRBJ1-5	CASSLQAGWNQPQHF	TGTGCCAGCAGTTTACAGGCGGGATGGAATCAGCCCCAGCATTTT
.	16	TRBD1	TRBV27	TRBJ1-1	CASGGTVGRGNTEAFF	TGTGCCAGCGGGGGGACAGTCGGGAGGGGGAACACTGAAGCTTTCTTT
.	13	TRBD1	TRBV9	TRBJ1-2	CASSARGFYGYTF	TGTGCCAGCAGCGCCAGGGGGTTTTATGGCTACACCTTC
.	15	.	TRBV9	TRBJ1-1	CASSGRRSGNTEAFF	TGTGCCAGCAGCGGGAGGCGGTCGGGGAACACTGAAGCTTTCTTT
.	12	TRBD2	TRBV29-1	TRBJ2-1	CSVAGLVVEQFF	TGCAGCGTGGCGGGACTAGTCGTTGAGCAGTTCTTC
.	13	.	TRBV24-1	TRBJ2-3	CATSDSYTDTQYF	TGTGCCACCAGTGACTCCTACACAGATACGCAGTATTTT
.	13	.	TRBV18	TRBJ2-3	CASSSLGVDTQYF	TGTGCCAGCTCTTCCCTCGGGGTGGATACGCAGTATTTT
.	14	TRBD1	TRBV7-3	TRBJ1-1	CASSLDRVNTEAFF	TGTGCCAGCAGCTTAGACAGGGTGAACACTGAAGCTTTCTTT
.	13	.	TRBV19	TRBJ1-5	CASMDSWGQPQHF	TGTGCCAGTATGGACAGTTGGGGTCAGCCCCAGCATTTT
.	15	.	TRBV7-8	TRBJ1-1	CASSLVQGKNTEAFF	TGTGCCAGCAGCTTGGTCCAGGGGAAAAACACTGAAGCTTTCTTT
.	16	.	TRBV4-1	TRBJ2-3	CASSHTFGVVRDTQYF	TGCGCCAGCAGCCATACCTTCGGGGTCGTTAGAGATACGCAGTATTTT
.	13	TRBD1	TRBV29-1	TRBJ2-7	CSVEIMGQTNPYF	TGCAGCGTTGAAATCATGGGACAGACCAACCCGTACTTC
.	14	.	TRBV19	TRBJ1-1	CASSSRGMNTEAFF	TGTGCCAGTAGTAGCCGGGGTATGAACACTGAAGCTTTCTTT
few	14	.	TRBV2	TRBJ1-1	CASSGRGLSTEAFF	TGTGCCAGCAGCGGCAGGGGCCTCTCCACTGAAGCTTTCTTT
.	14	.	TRBV24-1	TRBJ1-1	CATSDSTENTEAFF	TGTGCCACCAGTGATTCGACAGAGAACACTGAAGCTTTCTTT
.	13	TRBD1	TRBV5-1	TRBJ1-1	CASSFLTGSEAFF	TGCGCCAGCAGCTTCTTGACAGGGTCGGAAGCTTTCTTT
.	14	TRBD1	TRBV6-5	TRBJ1-2	CASSRDRTNYGYTF	TGTGCCAGCAGCCGGGACAGGACTAACTATGGCTACACCTTC
.	15	.	TRBV3-1/TRBV3-2	TRBJ2-7	CASSHRCEVPYEQYF	TGTGCCAGCAGCCATCGGTGTGAAGTCCCCTACGAGCAGTACTTC
.	16	TRBD1	TRBV5-4	TRBJ1-6	CASSAEAGQANSPLHF	TGTGCCAGCAGCGCAGAGGCGGGACAGGCTAATTCACCCCTCCACTTT
.	14	.	TRBV5-5	TRBJ2-5	CASGRGQLQETQYF	TGTGCCAGCGGTAGGGGCCAGCTCCAAGAGACCCAGTACTTC
once	15	.	TRBV25-1	TRBJ1-1	CASSESPQRGTEAFF	TGTGCCAGCAGTGAATCCCCCCAAAGGGGTACTGAAGCTTTCTTT
.	17	.	TRBV4-1	TRBJ1-6	CASSPDRGGSYNSPLHF	TGCGCCAGCAGCCCGGACCGGGGTGGATCCTATAATTCACCCCTCCACTTT
.	14	TRBD1	TRBV4-2	TRBJ1-2	CASSQVGTEYGYTF	TGTGCCAGCAGCCAAGTGGGGACAGAGTATGGCTACACCTTC
.	15	TRBD1	TRBV5-1	TRBJ1-1	CASSLGGQGQTEAFF	TGCGCCAGCAGCTTGGGGGGACAGGGACAAACTGAAGCTTTCTTT
.	18	TRBD1	TRBV15	TRBJ1-5	CATSRDIPMTGVNQPQHF	TGTGCCACCAGCAGAGATATCCCCATGACAGGGGTCAATCAGCCCCAGCATTTT
.	13	TRBD1	TRBV4-2	TRBJ1-4	CASSSTGQGELFF	TGTGCCAGCAGCTCAACGGGACAGGGAGAACTGTTTTTT
.	14	TRBD1	TRBV10-3	TRBJ2-7	CAITKTGTGGEQYF	TGTGCCATCACCAAAACCGGGACAGGGGGCGAGCAGTACTTC
.	15	.	TRBV3-1/TRBV3-2	TRBJ1-4	CASSQVGGSNEKLFF	TGTGCCAGCAGCCAAGTTGGGGGGTCTAATGAAAAACTGTTTTTT
.	12	.	TRBV30	TRBJ1-6	CAWNGQNSPLHF	TGTGCCTGGAATGGACAAAATTCACCCCTCCACTTT
.	18	TRBD1	TRBV10-1	TRBJ1-5	CASSEKTGPSYSNQPQHF	TGCGCCAGCAGTGAAAAGACAGGGCCTTCTTATAGCAATCAGCCCCAGCATTTT
.	15	.	TRBV3-1/TRBV3-2	TRBJ1-2	CASSLLGPTQGGYTF	TGTGCCAGCAGCCTTCTTGGACCGACGCAGGGTGGCTACACCTTC
.	15	.	TRBV9	TRBJ1-2	CASSVGSGAAGGYTF	TGTGCCAGCAGCGTAGGTAGCGGGGCAGCGGGCGGCTACACCTTC
once	14	.	TRBV20-1	TRBJ1-5	CSASSQTANQPQHF	TGCAGTGCTAGTTCCCAAACAGCAAATCAGCCCCAGCATTTT
.	12	.	TRBV30	TRBJ1-1	CAWSVRSASAFF	TGTGCCTGGAGTGTTCGGTCCGCTTCGGCTTTCTTT
.	15	.	TRBV19	TRBJ1-5	CASSISRDGLGPQHF	TGTGCCAGTAGTATTTCGCGGGACGGCCTGGGGCCCCAGCATTTT
.	15	.	TRBV19	TRBJ2-5	CASSIVGAGQETQYF	TGTGCCAGTAGTATAGTAGGGGCCGGACAAGAGACCCAGTACTTC
once	18	.	TRBV25-1	TRBJ1-6	CASSDHKVGSSYNSPLHF	TGTGCCAGCAGTGATCATAAGGTGGGGAGCTCCTATAATTCACCCCTCCACTTT
.	11	.	TRBV24-1	TRBJ2-7	CATSDAYEQYF	TGTGCCACCAGTGACGCCTACGAGCAGTACTTC
.	14	TRBD1	TRBV2	TRBJ1-1	CASSPTGFVTEAFF	TGTGCCAGCAGCCCGACAGGGTTTGTGACTGAAGCTTTCTTT
once	18	.	TRBV2	TRBJ1-6	CASSWDFDQGGFNSPLHF	TGTGCCAGCAGTTGGGATTTCGATCAGGGCGGCTTTAATTCACCCCTCCACTTT
.	13	TRBD1	TRBV27	TRBJ2-1	CASKGQGRNEQFF	TGTGCCAGCAAGGGACAGGGACGCAATGAGCAGTTCTTC
.	16	TRBD1	TRBV5-1	TRBJ2-3	CASSLLADRGPDTQYF	TGCGCCAGCAGCTTGTTGGCGGACAGGGGGCCGGATACGCAGTATTTT
few	15	.	TRBV6-2/TRBV6-3	TRBJ1-6	CASSYSQGYNSPLHF	TGTGCCAGCAGTTACTCTCAGGGGTATAATTCACCCCTCCACTTT
.	16	.	TRBV6-5	TRBJ1-1	CASSYSGLTLNTEAFF	TGTGCCAGCAGTTACTCGGGACTTACGCTGAACACTGAAGCTTTCTTT
.	18	.	TRBV21-1	TRBJ2-7	CASSRKKRGGVPSYEQYF	TGTGCCAGCAGCCGCAAAAAGAGGGGAGGGGTCCCCTCCTACGAGCAGTACTTC